Listed below are T cell receptor beta chains from one sample, sequenced in a study of blood T cell repertoires in COVID-19. Sequenced by immunoSEQ multiplex PCR; TCRdb stores in-frame clones only, minus some. This repertoire shows approximately 40,000 clones, around 90% found once; its top ten account for less than 7%. Sequenced: peripheral blood. These receptors were taken from a woman aged 80 or over with acute or convalescent COVID-19. Both conserved end residues are part of each CDR3. The D gene is left open where the match is weak. Rows give clone size only sometimes, using once, few, many, or a class for an expanded clone.

J gene: TRBJ1-2; D gene: -; clone size: -; V gene: TRBV2; CDR3 DNA: TGTGCCAGCAGAACCCAGGGTCTCGACTATGGCTACACCTTC; CDR3 protein: CASRTQGLDYGYTF
J gene: TRBJ2-5; D gene: TRBD2; clone size: few; V gene: TRBV6-2/TRBV6-3; CDR3 DNA: TGTGCCAGCAGTTACGGACTAGCGGGGGGGCCAGGGGAGACCCAGTACTTC; CDR3 protein: CASSYGLAGGPGETQYF
J gene: TRBJ2-7; D gene: TRBD1; clone size: -; V gene: TRBV11-2; CDR3 DNA: TGTGCCAGCAGCTCTTGGGACAGGGGGGACGAGCAGTACTTC; CDR3 protein: CASSSWDRGDEQYF
J gene: TRBJ2-5; D gene: -; clone size: -; V gene: TRBV3-1/TRBV3-2; CDR3 DNA: TGTGCCAGCAGCCAACGAACGGACCAAGAGACCCAGTACTTC; CDR3 protein: CASSQRTDQETQYF
J gene: TRBJ1-1; D gene: -; clone size: once; V gene: TRBV12-3/TRBV12-4; CDR3 DNA: TGTGCCAGCAGCTCTGACAGCTATCAAGCTTTCTTT; CDR3 protein: CASSSDSYQAFF
J gene: TRBJ1-5; D gene: TRBD1; clone size: once; V gene: TRBV19; CDR3 DNA: TGTGCCAGTTCAGAGGGGGCAGGACAGCCCCAGCATTTT; CDR3 protein: CASSEGAGQPQHF
J gene: TRBJ1-1; D gene: -; clone size: -; V gene: TRBV7-3; CDR3 DNA: TGTGCCAGCAGCCAACAGGTGAACACTGAAGCTTTCTTT; CDR3 protein: CASSQQVNTEAFF
J gene: TRBJ1-1; D gene: -; clone size: -; V gene: TRBV7-2; CDR3 DNA: TGTGCCAGCAGCTTAGGTTGGGGGGGGAACACTGAAGCTTTCTTT; CDR3 protein: CASSLGWGGNTEAFF
J gene: TRBJ2-1; D gene: TRBD1; clone size: -; V gene: TRBV5-1; CDR3 DNA: TGCGCCAGCAGCTTGGTGGGGACAGTCAACAATGAGCAGTTCTTC; CDR3 protein: CASSLVGTVNNEQFF
J gene: TRBJ1-1; D gene: TRBD1; clone size: -; V gene: TRBV3-1/TRBV3-2; CDR3 DNA: TGTGCCAGCAGCCAAGAATGGCAGGGGGGCACTGAAGCTTTCTTT; CDR3 protein: CASSQEWQGGTEAFF
J gene: TRBJ2-1; D gene: TRBD1; clone size: -; V gene: TRBV5-1; CDR3 DNA: TGCGCCAGCAGCTCTTGGAAAGGGGGCGCATCATACAATGAGCAGTTCTTC; CDR3 protein: CASSSWKGGASYNEQFF
J gene: TRBJ2-1; D gene: -; clone size: -; V gene: TRBV19; CDR3 DNA: TGTGCCAGTAGTAGGTGGGGAGGTATTGGCAATGAGCAGTTCTTC; CDR3 protein: CASSRWGGIGNEQFF
J gene: TRBJ1-2; D gene: TRBD1; clone size: -; V gene: TRBV5-1; CDR3 DNA: TGCGCCAGCAGCAATCCGGGACAGGCAGCACACTATGACTACACCTTC; CDR3 protein: CASSNPGQAAHYDYTF
J gene: TRBJ2-3; D gene: -; clone size: -; V gene: TRBV7-7; CDR3 DNA: TGTGCTAGCAGCTTAGGGGTGGGAGGAACAGATACGCAGTATTTT; CDR3 protein: CASSLGVGGTDTQYF
J gene: TRBJ1-4; D gene: -; clone size: -; V gene: TRBV5-4; CDR3 DNA: TGTGCCACCACCCCGCGAACAGGGAGGGGAAATGAAAAACTGTTTTTT; CDR3 protein: CATTPRTGRGNEKLFF
J gene: TRBJ2-1; D gene: TRBD2; clone size: -; V gene: TRBV5-1; CDR3 DNA: TGCGCCAGCAGCAGCCTTTCTAGCGGGACCTGGGATGAGCAGTTCTTC; CDR3 protein: CASSSLSSGTWDEQFF
J gene: TRBJ2-1; D gene: -; clone size: -; V gene: TRBV2; CDR3 DNA: TGTGCCAGCAGTGAGTACAGCTACAATGAGCAGTTCTTC; CDR3 protein: CASSEYSYNEQFF
J gene: TRBJ2-4; D gene: TRBD2; clone size: -; V gene: TRBV6-5; CDR3 DNA: TGTGCCAGCAGTCCAATCGGCGGGAGGGTGGCCATTCAGTACTTC; CDR3 protein: CASSPIGGRVAIQYF
J gene: TRBJ1-5; D gene: -; clone size: -; V gene: TRBV6-2/TRBV6-3; CDR3 DNA: TGTGCCAGCAGCCGGGACACCTTCAATCAGCCCCAGCATTTT; CDR3 protein: CASSRDTFNQPQHF
J gene: TRBJ2-7; D gene: -; clone size: -; V gene: TRBV7-2; CDR3 DNA: TGTGCCAGCAGCTTAGGGGACTGGCGGGTCAGGACCTACGAGCAGTACTTC; CDR3 protein: CASSLGDWRVRTYEQYF
J gene: TRBJ2-7; D gene: TRBD1; clone size: once; V gene: TRBV18; CDR3 DNA: TGTGCCAGCTCACCACTGGGGACAGGGGGGTACGAGCAGTACTTC; CDR3 protein: CASSPLGTGGYEQYF
J gene: TRBJ2-5; D gene: -; clone size: -; V gene: TRBV28; CDR3 DNA: TGTGCCAGCGGCCCAATCGAGACCCAGTACTTC; CDR3 protein: CASGPIETQYF
J gene: TRBJ1-4; D gene: -; clone size: -; V gene: TRBV7-9; CDR3 DNA: TGTGCCAGCAGCCCCGGAGCGGCTAATGAAAAACTGTTTTTT; CDR3 protein: CASSPGAANEKLFF
J gene: TRBJ2-2; D gene: TRBD1; clone size: -; V gene: TRBV5-5; CDR3 DNA: TGTGCCAGCAGCTTAGGCCAGGGGGCCGACACCGGGGAGCTGTTTTTT; CDR3 protein: CASSLGQGADTGELFF
J gene: TRBJ1-2; D gene: TRBD1; clone size: -; V gene: TRBV15; CDR3 DNA: TGTGCCACCAGCCCCCGGGACAGGGGATATTATGGCTACACCTTC; CDR3 protein: CATSPRDRGYYGYTF
J gene: TRBJ1-1; D gene: -; clone size: -; V gene: TRBV19; CDR3 DNA: TGTGCCAGTAGTGAGCCCCGTGGGGCGGACACTGAAGCTTTCTTT; CDR3 protein: CASSEPRGADTEAFF
J gene: TRBJ2-7; D gene: -; clone size: -; V gene: TRBV3-1/TRBV3-2; CDR3 DNA: TGTGCCAGCGGTGACAGAAAACTCTACGAGCAGTACTTC; CDR3 protein: CASGDRKLYEQYF
J gene: TRBJ1-2; D gene: -; clone size: -; V gene: TRBV14; CDR3 DNA: TGTGCCAGCAGCCTTTATTTTTCCTATGGCTACACCTTC; CDR3 protein: CASSLYFSYGYTF
J gene: TRBJ1-5; D gene: TRBD1; clone size: -; V gene: TRBV10-3; CDR3 DNA: TGTGCCATCTCACAGGGGGATCAGCCCCAGCATTTT; CDR3 protein: CAISQGDQPQHF
J gene: TRBJ2-5; D gene: TRBD2; clone size: once; V gene: TRBV29-1; CDR3 DNA: TGCAGCGTGCTGGGGGGGGAAGAGACCCAGTACTTC; CDR3 protein: CSVLGGEETQYF
J gene: TRBJ2-5; D gene: TRBD2; clone size: -; V gene: TRBV2; CDR3 DNA: TGTGCCAGCAGTGAGGTGGCGGGGGGGCCGGGAGAGACCCAGTACTTC; CDR3 protein: CASSEVAGGPGETQYF